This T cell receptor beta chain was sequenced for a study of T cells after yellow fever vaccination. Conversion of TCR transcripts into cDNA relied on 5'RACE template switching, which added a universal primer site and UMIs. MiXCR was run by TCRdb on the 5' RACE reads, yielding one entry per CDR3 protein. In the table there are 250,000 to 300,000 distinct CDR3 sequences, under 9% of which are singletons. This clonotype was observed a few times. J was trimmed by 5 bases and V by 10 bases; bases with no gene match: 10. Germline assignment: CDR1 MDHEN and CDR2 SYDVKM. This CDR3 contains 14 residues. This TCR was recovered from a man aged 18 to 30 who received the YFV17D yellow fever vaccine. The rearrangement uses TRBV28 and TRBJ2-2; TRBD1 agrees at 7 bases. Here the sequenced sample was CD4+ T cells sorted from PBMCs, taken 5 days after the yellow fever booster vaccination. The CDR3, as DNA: TGTGCCATACGGACACAGGGGTCAACCGGGGAGCTGTTTTTT. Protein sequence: CAIRTQGSTGELFF.